Listed here is a single TCR beta chain. At one boundary the junction diverges from the germline segment, which might be a read error. The method was immunoSEQ multiplex PCR; TCRdb's version includes in-frame clones alone and lacks a portion of them. The sample has 130,000 to 150,000 clones; 85% to 90% are singletons. Per germline, CDR1 SSHAT and CDR2 FNYEAQ (reference sequence). The CDR3 is made up of 15 amino acids. The data belong to a study of blood T cell repertoires in COVID-19. Study-wide background: T cells, B-cell-depleted T cells, or PBMCs supplied cDNA or gDNA.

Specimen: peripheral blood. The V call is TRBV7-7, the J call TRBJ2-2, with a weak D call TRBD2 (5 bases). The clonotype was recovered from a man in his fifties or sixties with active or convalescent COVID-19. CDR3 sequence: CASSLLAEPTGELFF. CDR3 DNA sequence: TGTGCTAGCAGCTTGCTAGCAGAACCCACCGGGGAGCTGTTTTTT.